The sequence of this TCR beta chain was determined in a study of cytomegalovirus exposure and HLA in healthy donors. With respect to this clone: The antigen is unknown.

The CDR3 runs 13 residues. From germline, CDR1 is SQVTM and CDR2 ANQGSEA. Trimming shortened V by 5 bases and J by 6 bases, and 16 bases separated the two germline ends. Overall study findings and caveats: The tendency of first-cohort TCR clusters to co-occur in the 120 or so validation repertoires was the finding of a later analysis.

Assay used: immunoSEQ multiplex PCR; TCRdb lists only in-frame clones, some missing. This table holds about 130,000 clones, approximately 80% found once. V usage is TRBV29-1 and J usage is TRBJ1-2; maybe TRBD1 (6 bases). Sequencing was carried out using PBMCs. The sequence derives from a man aged 25-40 years in good health and CMV-seropositive. In DNA form, the CDR3 reads TGCAGCGTTCCCCGGGCAGGGGTGAATGGCTACACCTTC. It specifies CSVPRAGVNGYTF.